This T cell receptor (beta chain) emerged from a study of cytomegalovirus exposure and HLA in healthy donors. Comments on this clone: Its target is unknown.

Findings of the study overall: The study flagged some 170 TCR beta chains as cytomegalovirus-associated. Later analysis associated a missense DCLRE1C variant with TCR beta V- and J-gene trimming. Later analysis showed TCR association rates varying by HLA locus, highest for DRB1 and lowest for HLA-C.

Researchers ran the PCR with 60 Vbeta and 13 Jbeta primers. Data came from immunoSEQ multiplex PCR; TCRdb stores just in-frame clones and leaves some out. This table has about 160,000 clones, 82% appearing once. The germline V gene has CDR1 SGDLS and CDR2 YYNGEE. This CDR3 comprises 15 residues. Trimming took 1 base from V and 2 from J; bases not matched to a gene: 3. The source material was PBMCs. The sequence derives from a male donor in good health and CMV-seropositive. This chain connects TRBV9 to TRBJ2-7; 10 bases align to TRBD1. CDR3 DNA sequence: TGTGCCAGCAGCGTAATGGGGACAGGGGCCTACGAGCAGTACTTC. Amino acid sequence: CASSVMGTGAYEQYF.